These T cell receptor beta chains were read from a single sample in a study of graft-versus-host responses after intestinal transplantation. Sequencing used immunoSEQ multiplex PCR; TCRdb keeps in-frame clones, though not all of them. The sample gives 100,000 or so clones, approximately 92% of which show up once; approximately 1% is in the top ten. These receptors' targets are unknown. The material sequenced was unstimulated CD8+ T cells sorted from spleen or lymph node cells, taken before transplant. These receptors were obtained from a human donor who was the organ donor for an intestinal transplant. CDR3s include the opening cysteine and the closing phenylalanine or tryptophan. A D gene is named only where the DNA matches it firmly. Clone sizes are given selectively: once, few, many, or a class where the clone is expanded.

d_call	clone_size	v_call	j_call	cdr3_nt	cdr3_aa
.	.	TRBV28	TRBJ1-3	TGTGCCAGCAGATCTGAGGGGGTGGGTGGAAACACCATATATTTT	CASRSEGVGGNTIYF
.	few	TRBV2	TRBJ2-1	TGTGCCAGCAGTGAAGACAGGAGCTCCTACAATGAGCAGTTCTTC	CASSEDRSSYNEQFF
.	.	TRBV6-6	TRBJ1-2	TGTGCCAGCAAACTAAATGGCTACACCTTC	CASKLNGYTF
TRBD2	.	TRBV29-1	TRBJ2-1	TGCAGCGTTGGAGGAGGGACTAGCGGTTATGAGCAGTTCTTC	CSVGGGTSGYEQFF
TRBD2	.	TRBV2	TRBJ2-6	TGTGCCAGCAGTGAGTTCGGTAGCGGGGGTTCTGGGGCCAACGTCCTGACTTTC	CASSEFGSGGSGANVLTF
.	.	TRBV19	TRBJ1-5	TGTGCCAGTAGTATAGGTTTTCAGTACGCAGGGATCTCAGACAATAATCAGCCCCAGCATTTT	CASSIGFQYAGISDNNQPQHF
.	.	TRBV6-1	TRBJ2-5	TGTGCCAGCAGTACCCGGCGCGGGGAGACCCAGTACTTC	CASSTRRGETQYF
TRBD2	.	TRBV28	TRBJ2-1	TGTGCCAGCAGTTACTCTAGCGGGCCCTACAATGAGCAGTTCTTC	CASSYSSGPYNEQFF
.	.	TRBV11-3	TRBJ2-7	TGTGCCAGCAGCTTAGAGGCTAGAGACGAGCAGTACTTC	CASSLEARDEQYF
.	.	TRBV7-8	TRBJ2-7	TGTGCCAGCAGTCCAGCAGTGTTTAGCAGCTCCTACGAGCAGTACTTC	CASSPAVFSSSYEQYF
.	.	TRBV7-9	TRBJ2-7	TGTGCCAGCAGCTTATCTAGTAAGCAGTACTTC	CASSLSSKQYF
TRBD2	.	TRBV4-3	TRBJ2-1	TGCGCCAGCAGCCACACGGGACTAGCGGCCGGAAATGAGCAGTTCTTC	CASSHTGLAAGNEQFF
TRBD1	.	TRBV2	TRBJ2-7	TGTGCCAGCAGAAGGGAACCGGGACAGGTTTGCGAGCAGTACTTC	CASRREPGQVCEQYF
TRBD1	.	TRBV27	TRBJ2-7	TGTGCCAGCAGACTTAGGACAGGGTTAACCTACGAGCAGTACTTC	CASRLRTGLTYEQYF
TRBD1	.	TRBV28	TRBJ1-2	TGTGCCAGCAGTCCTTACAGGGGGCGGACTGATGGCTACACCTTC	CASSPYRGRTDGYTF
TRBD1	.	TRBV28	TRBJ1-3	TGTGCCAGCAGTCTATTCGGACAGGGAGAAGGAAACACCATATATTTT	CASSLFGQGEGNTIYF
.	.	TRBV10-3	TRBJ1-1	TGTGCCATCAAGGGGGAGACTGAAGCTTTCTTT	CAIKGETEAFF
TRBD1	.	TRBV28	TRBJ1-3	TGTGCCAGCAGTTTTGAGGGGGCAGTTATCGGAAACACCATATATTTT	CASSFEGAVIGNTIYF
.	.	TRBV4-2	TRBJ2-7	TGTGCCAGCAGCCAAGAGGGGGGTCCGAACGAGCAGTACTTC	CASSQEGGPNEQYF
TRBD1	.	TRBV29-1	TRBJ2-5	TGCAGCGCAGGGACAGCGCAAGAGACCCAGTACTTC	CSAGTAQETQYF
.	.	TRBV5-8	TRBJ2-7	TGTGCCAGCAGCTTCGGGGAATGGACGTACGAGCAGTACTTC	CASSFGEWTYEQYF
TRBD1	.	TRBV19	TRBJ1-1	TGTGCCAGTACACAGGGGGAAGGGCCGAACACTGAAGCTTTCTTT	CASTQGEGPNTEAFF
TRBD2	.	TRBV19	TRBJ2-7	TGTGCCGGGTCTCCGGGACTAGCGCGGAGAGAGGACTACGAGCAGTACTTC	CAGSPGLARREDYEQYF
TRBD1	.	TRBV9	TRBJ2-5	TGTGCCAGCAGCGTAGACTCTCCGGGACAGGGGGTTCAAGAGACCCAGTACTTC	CASSVDSPGQGVQETQYF
TRBD2	.	TRBV28	TRBJ2-1	TGTGCCAGCAGTGCACTAGCGCTACCAGGGAATGAGCAGTTCTTC	CASSALALPGNEQFF
TRBD2	.	TRBV29-1	TRBJ2-7	TGCAGCGTGACTAGCGGGGGCACCTACGAGCAGTACTTC	CSVTSGGTYEQYF
.	.	TRBV6-1	TRBJ1-1	TGTGCCAGCAGCGCTGGGGGCTTTGAAGCTTTCTTT	CASSAGGFEAFF
.	.	TRBV19	TRBJ1-5	TGTGCCAGTAGTATACAGAATCAGCCCCAGCATTTT	CASSIQNQPQHF
TRBD1	.	TRBV7-8	TRBJ2-3	TGTGCCAGCAGCCGACAGGGCGTCTCCTTTTTT	CASSRQGVSFF
TRBD2	.	TRBV4-1	TRBJ2-1	TGCGCCAGCAGCCAGACGACTAGCGGACATGAGCAGTTCTTC	CASSQTTSGHEQFF
TRBD2	.	TRBV19	TRBJ2-7	TGTGCCAGTAGTGGGGGGGTGCGATCCTACGAGCAGTACTTC	CASSGGVRSYEQYF
TRBD1	.	TRBV28	TRBJ2-5	TGTGCCAGCAGTTTAGGGACAGGGGGCGGAAGAGGAGAGACCCAGTACTTC	CASSLGTGGGRGETQYF
TRBD1	.	TRBV27	TRBJ1-1	TGTGCCAGCGGGTGGGGGACAGAGAACACTGAAGCTTTCTTT	CASGWGTENTEAFF